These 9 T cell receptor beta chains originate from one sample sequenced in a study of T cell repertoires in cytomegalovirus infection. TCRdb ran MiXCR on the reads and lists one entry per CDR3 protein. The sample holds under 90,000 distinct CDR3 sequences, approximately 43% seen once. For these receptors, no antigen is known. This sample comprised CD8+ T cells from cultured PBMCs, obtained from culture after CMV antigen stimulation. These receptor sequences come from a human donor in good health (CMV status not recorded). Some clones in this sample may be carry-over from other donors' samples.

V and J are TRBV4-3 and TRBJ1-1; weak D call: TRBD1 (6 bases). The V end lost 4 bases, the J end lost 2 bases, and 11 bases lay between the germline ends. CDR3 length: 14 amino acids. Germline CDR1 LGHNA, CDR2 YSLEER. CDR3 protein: CASSLSGTNTEAFF. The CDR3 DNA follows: TGCGCCAGCAGCCTAAGTGGGACAAACACTGAAGCTTTCTTT.

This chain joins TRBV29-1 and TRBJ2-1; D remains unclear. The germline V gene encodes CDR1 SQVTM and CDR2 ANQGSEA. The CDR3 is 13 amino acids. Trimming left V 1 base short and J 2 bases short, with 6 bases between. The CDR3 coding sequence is TGCAGCGTTGAAGGGGGTACCTACAATGAGCAGTTCTTC. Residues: CSVEGGTYNEQFF.

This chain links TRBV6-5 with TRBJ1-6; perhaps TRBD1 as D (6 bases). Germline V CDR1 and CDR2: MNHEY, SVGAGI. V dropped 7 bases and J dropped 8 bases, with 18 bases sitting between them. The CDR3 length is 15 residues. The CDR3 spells CASTPGGSGDSPLHF. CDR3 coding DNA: TGTGCCAGCACTCCCGGGGGCTCAGGGGATTCACCCCTCCACTTT.

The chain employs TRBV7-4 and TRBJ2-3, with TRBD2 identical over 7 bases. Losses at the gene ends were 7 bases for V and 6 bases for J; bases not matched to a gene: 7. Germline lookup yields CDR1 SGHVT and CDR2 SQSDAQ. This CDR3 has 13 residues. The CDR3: CASTAGRRDTQYF. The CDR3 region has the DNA TGTGCCAGCACCGCCGGGAGGAGGGATACGCAGTATTTT. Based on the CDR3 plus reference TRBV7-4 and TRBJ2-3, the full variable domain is GAGVSQSPRYKVAKRGRDVALRCDSISGHVTLYWYRQTLGQGSEVLTYSQSDAQRDKSGRPSGRFSAERPERSVSTLKIQRTEQGDSAVYLCASTAGRRDTQYFGPGTRLTVL.

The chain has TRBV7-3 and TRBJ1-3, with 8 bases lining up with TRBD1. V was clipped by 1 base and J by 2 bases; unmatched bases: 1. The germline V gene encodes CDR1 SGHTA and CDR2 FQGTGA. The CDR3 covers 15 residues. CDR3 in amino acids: CASSLMGQAGNTIYF. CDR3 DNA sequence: TGTGCCAGCAGCTTAATGGGACAGGCTGGAAACACCATATATTTT.

The CDR3 nucleotides are TGTGCCAGCAGTTTATCCGGGAGCCTCTCCGGGGAGCTGTTTTTT. Translating it yields CASSLSGSLSGELFF. The chain couples TRBV28 to TRBJ2-2; maybe TRBD2 (6 bases). The V gene's germline CDR1 is MDHEN and CDR2 SYDVKM. The ends were cut back, 1 base at V and 6 bases at J, with 12 bases in the middle. This CDR3 has 15 residues.

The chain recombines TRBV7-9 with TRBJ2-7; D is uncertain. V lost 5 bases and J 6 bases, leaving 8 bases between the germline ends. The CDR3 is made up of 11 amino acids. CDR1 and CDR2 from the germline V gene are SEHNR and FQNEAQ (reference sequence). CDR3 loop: CASSQDGEQYF. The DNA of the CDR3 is TGTGCCAGCAGCCAGGACGGCGAGCAGTACTTC.

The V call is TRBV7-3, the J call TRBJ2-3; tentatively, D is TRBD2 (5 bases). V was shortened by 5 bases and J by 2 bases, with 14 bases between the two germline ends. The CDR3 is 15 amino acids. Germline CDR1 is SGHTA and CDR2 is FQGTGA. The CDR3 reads CASSPGPGFTDTQYF. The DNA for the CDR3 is TGTGCCAGCAGCCCAGGCCCGGGATTCACAGATACGCAGTATTTT. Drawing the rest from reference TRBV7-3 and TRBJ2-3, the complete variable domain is GAGVSQTPSNKVTEKGKYVELRCDPISGHTALYWYRQSLGQGPEFLIYFQGTGAADDSGLPNDRFFAVRPEGSVSTLKIQRTERGDSAVYLCASSPGPGFTDTQYFGPGTRLTVL.

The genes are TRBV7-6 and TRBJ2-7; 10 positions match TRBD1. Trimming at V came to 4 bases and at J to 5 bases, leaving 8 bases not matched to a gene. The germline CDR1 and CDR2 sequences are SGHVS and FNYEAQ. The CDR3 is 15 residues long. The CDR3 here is CASSSRQGAKDEQYF. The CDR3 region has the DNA TGTGCCAGCAGCTCCCGACAGGGGGCTAAGGACGAGCAGTACTTC.